This T cell receptor (beta chain) was identified in a study of cytomegalovirus exposure and HLA in healthy donors. Background on the study: Approximately 85 million unique TCRs from HLA-typed donors were held in an early release of data. General observations from the study: A missense DCLRE1C variant was associated with V- and J-gene trimming of TCR beta chains in a later analysis, and an independent cohort replicated the association. Earlier results showed most TCR beta V segments being productive about 87% or about 30% of the time. An Asian-associated ancestry cluster reportedly showed fewer N-insertions than the roughly 670-donor mean in a later analysis.

Vbeta (60) and Jbeta (13) primers were used in the PCR. The data were produced by immunoSEQ multiplex PCR, yet TCRdb's version contains in-frame clones alone and is incomplete. The sample shows about 210,000 clones, around 78% of them seen only once. The sample holds one count of this clone. The antigen is not known. The V gene's germline CDR1 is SGHDT and CDR2 YYEEEE. This CDR3 is built from 15 residues. Trimming removed 4 bases at V and 1 base at J, with 12 bases between. This chain connects TRBV5-6 to TRBJ2-1; no reliable D call. The clonotype comes from a boy younger than 18 in good health and CMV-seronegative. Specimen: PBMCs. The CDR3 loop is CASSPRYGSYNEQFF. The CDR3 nucleotides are TGTGCCAGCAGCCCACGGTACGGTTCCTACAATGAGCAGTTCTTC.